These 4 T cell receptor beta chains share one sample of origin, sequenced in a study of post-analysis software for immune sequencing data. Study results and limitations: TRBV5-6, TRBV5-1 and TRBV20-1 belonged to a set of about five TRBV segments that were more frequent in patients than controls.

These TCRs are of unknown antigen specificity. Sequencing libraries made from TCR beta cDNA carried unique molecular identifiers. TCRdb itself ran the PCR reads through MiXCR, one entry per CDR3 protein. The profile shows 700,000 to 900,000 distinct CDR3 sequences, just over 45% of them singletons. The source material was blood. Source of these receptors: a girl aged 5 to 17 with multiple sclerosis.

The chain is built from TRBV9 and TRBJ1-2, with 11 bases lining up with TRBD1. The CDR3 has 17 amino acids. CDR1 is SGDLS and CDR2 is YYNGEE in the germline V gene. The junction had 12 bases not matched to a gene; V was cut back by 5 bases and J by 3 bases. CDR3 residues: CASSLSRTGGADYGYTF. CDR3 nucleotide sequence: TGTGCCAGCAGTCTAAGCCGGACAGGGGGCGCGGACTATGGCTACACCTTC. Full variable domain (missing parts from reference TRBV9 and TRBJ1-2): DSGVTQTPKHLITATGQRVTLRCSPRSGDLSVYWYQQSLDQGLQFLIQYYNGEERAKGNILERFSAQQFPDLHSELNLSSLELGDSALYFCASSLSRTGGADYGYTFGSGTRLTVV.

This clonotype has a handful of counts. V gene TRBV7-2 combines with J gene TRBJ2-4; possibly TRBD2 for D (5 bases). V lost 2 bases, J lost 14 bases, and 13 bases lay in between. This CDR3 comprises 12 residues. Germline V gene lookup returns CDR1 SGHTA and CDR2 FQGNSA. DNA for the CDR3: TGTGCCAGCAGCTTAACAGCGGCGTTCAAGTACTTC. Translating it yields CASSLTAAFKYF.

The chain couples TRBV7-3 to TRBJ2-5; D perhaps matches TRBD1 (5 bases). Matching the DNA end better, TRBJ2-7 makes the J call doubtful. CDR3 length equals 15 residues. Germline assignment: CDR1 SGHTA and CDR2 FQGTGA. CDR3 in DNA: TGTGCCAGCAGCTTAATCGCAGGGAACGTCAACGAGCAGTACTTC. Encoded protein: CASSLIAGNVNEQYF.

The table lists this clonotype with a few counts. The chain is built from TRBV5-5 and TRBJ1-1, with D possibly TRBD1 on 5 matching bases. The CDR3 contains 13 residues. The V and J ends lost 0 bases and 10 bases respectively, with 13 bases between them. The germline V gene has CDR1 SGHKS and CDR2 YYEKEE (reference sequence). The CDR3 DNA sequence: TGTGCCAGCAGCTTGGACAGGTGGAGTAGAGCTTTCTTT. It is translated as CASSLDRWSRAFF.